Below, one T cell receptor (beta chain) is given with its context. This sample stems from a study of blood T cell repertoires in COVID-19. In assigning cohorts, the study relied on participant-reported clinical history. The data were produced by immunoSEQ multiplex PCR, yet TCRdb's version contains in-frame clones alone and is incomplete. The sample records under 300,000 clones, roughly nine tenths being singletons. V gave up 1 base and J gave up 7 bases, with 14 bases separating them. The CDR3 runs to 16 residues. From germline, CDR1 is LGHDT and CDR2 YNNKEL (reference sequence). This rearrangement joins TRBV3-1 (or the pseudogene TRBV3-2) to TRBJ1-6, with a weak D call TRBD1 (5 bases). The TCR sequence derives from a woman aged 40-49 years who had recovered from COVID-19. Material for sequencing was PBMCs or T cells enriched from blood (not recorded which). CDR3: CASSQVIRRGNSPLHF. In DNA form, the CDR3 reads TGTGCCAGCAGCCAAGTAATTAGAAGGGGAAATTCACCCCTCCACTTT.